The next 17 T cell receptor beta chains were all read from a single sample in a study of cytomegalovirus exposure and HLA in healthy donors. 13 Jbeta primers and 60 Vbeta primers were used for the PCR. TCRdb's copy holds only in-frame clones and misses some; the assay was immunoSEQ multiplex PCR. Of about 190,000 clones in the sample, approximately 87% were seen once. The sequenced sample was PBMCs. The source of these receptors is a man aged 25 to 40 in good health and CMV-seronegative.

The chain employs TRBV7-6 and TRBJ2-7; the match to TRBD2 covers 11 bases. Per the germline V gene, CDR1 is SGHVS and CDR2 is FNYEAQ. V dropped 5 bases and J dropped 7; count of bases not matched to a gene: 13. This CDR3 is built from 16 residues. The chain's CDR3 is CASSPGDSGGAKEQYF. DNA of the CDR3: TGTGCCAGCAGCCCAGGTGATAGCGGGGGGGCGAAGGAGCAGTACTTC.

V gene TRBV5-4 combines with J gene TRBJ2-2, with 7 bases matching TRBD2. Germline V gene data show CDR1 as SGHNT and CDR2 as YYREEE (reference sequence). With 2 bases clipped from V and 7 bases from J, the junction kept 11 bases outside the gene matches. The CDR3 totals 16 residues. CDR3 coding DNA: TGTGCCAGCAGCTTCCCCTCCGGGAGCGGGGACGGGGAGCTGTTTTTT. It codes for CASSFPSGSGDGELFF.

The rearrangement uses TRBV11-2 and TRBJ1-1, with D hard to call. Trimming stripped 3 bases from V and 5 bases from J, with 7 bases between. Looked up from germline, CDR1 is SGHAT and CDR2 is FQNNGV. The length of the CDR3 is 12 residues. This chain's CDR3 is CASSFRWTEAFF. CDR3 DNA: TGTGCCAGCAGCTTTCGGTGGACTGAAGCTTTCTTT. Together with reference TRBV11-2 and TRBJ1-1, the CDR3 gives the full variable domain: EAGVAQSPRYKIIEKRQSVAFWCNPISGHATLYWYQQILGQGPKLLIQFQNNGVVDDSQLPKDRFSAERLKGVDSTLKIQPAKLEDSAVYLCASSFRWTEAFFGQGTRLTVV.

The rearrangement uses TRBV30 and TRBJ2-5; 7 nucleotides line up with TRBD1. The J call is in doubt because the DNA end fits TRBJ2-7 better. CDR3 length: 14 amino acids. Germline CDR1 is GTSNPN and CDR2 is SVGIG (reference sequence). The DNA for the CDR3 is TGTGCCTGGAGTGCCGGGACAGAGACCTACGAGCAGTACTTC. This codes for CAWSAGTETYEQYF.

The CDR3 DNA sequence: TGTGCCAGCAGTTTGGGACAGGGCCTCCTGGGTAGCAATCAGCCCCAGCATTTT. This sequence encodes CASSLGQGLLGSNQPQHF. The chain combines TRBV27 with TRBJ1-5; 9 nucleotides align to TRBD1. The CDR3 spans 18 residues. In germline, CDR1 is MNHEY, CDR2 SMNVEV (reference sequence). J lost 0 bases, V lost 3 bases, and 9 bases had no gene match.

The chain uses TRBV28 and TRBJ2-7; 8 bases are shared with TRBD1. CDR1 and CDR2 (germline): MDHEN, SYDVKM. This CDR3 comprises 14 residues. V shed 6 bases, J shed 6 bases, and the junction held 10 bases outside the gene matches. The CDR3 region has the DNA TGTGCCAGCAGGCCGGCCGGGACAGGAGGCGAGCAGTACTTC. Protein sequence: CASRPAGTGGEQYF.

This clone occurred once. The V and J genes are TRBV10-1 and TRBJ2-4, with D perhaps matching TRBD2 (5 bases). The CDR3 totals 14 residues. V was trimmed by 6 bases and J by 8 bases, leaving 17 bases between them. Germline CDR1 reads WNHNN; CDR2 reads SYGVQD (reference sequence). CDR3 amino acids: CASSGGGRRDIQYF. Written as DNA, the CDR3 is TGCGCCAGCAGCGGCGGCGGACGGCGGGACATTCAGTACTTC.

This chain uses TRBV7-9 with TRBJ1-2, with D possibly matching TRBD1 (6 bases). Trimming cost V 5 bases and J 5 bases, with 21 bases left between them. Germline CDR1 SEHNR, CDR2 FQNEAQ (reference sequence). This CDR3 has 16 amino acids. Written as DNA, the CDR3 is TGTGCCAGCAGCCCGACCGGATCGGCGGGGGCGTATGGCTACACCTTC. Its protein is CASSPTGSAGAYGYTF.

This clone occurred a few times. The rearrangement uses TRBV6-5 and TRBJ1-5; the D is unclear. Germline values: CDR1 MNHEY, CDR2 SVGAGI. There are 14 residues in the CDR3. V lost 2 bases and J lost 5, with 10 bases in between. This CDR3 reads CASSYMGEDQPQHF. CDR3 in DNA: TGTGCCAGCAGTTACATGGGAGAGGATCAGCCCCAGCATTTT.

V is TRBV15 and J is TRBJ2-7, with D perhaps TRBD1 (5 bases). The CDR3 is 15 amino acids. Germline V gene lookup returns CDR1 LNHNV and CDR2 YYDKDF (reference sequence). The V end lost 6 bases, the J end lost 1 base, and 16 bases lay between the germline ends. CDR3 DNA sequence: TGTGCCACCAGTATGACAGATCCCGGATCCTACGAGCAGTACTTC. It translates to CATSMTDPGSYEQYF.

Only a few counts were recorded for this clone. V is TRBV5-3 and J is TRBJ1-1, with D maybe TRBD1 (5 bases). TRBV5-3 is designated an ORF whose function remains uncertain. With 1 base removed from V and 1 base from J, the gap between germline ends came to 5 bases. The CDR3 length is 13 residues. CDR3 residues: CARSLTGNTEAFF. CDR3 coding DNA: TGTGCCAGAAGCTTGACAGGGAACACTGAAGCTTTCTTT.

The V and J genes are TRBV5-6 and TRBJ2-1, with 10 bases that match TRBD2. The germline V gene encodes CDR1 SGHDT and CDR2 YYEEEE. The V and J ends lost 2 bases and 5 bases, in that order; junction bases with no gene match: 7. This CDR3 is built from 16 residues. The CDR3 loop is CASSFRASGGNNEQFF. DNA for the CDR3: TGTGCCAGCAGCTTTCGGGCTAGCGGGGGTAACAATGAGCAGTTCTTC. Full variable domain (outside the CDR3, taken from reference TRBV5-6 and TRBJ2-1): DAGVTQSPTHLIKTRGQQVTLRCSPKSGHDTVSWYQQALGQGPQFIFQYYEEEERQRGNFPDRFSGHQFPNYSSELNVNALLLGDSALYLCASSFRASGGNNEQFFGPGTRLTVL.

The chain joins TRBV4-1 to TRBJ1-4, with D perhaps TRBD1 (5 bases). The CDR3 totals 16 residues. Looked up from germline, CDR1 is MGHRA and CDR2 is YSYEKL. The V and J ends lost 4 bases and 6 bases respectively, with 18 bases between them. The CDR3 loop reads CASSPLTGEWDEKLFF. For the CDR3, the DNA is TGCGCCAGCAGCCCCCTAACAGGAGAATGGGATGAAAAACTGTTTTTT.

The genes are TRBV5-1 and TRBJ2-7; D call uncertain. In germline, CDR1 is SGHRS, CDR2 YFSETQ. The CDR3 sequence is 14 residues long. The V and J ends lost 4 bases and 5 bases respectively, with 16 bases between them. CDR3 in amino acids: CASSVRGWVHEQYF. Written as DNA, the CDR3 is TGCGCCAGCAGCGTCAGAGGTTGGGTTCACGAGCAGTACTTC.

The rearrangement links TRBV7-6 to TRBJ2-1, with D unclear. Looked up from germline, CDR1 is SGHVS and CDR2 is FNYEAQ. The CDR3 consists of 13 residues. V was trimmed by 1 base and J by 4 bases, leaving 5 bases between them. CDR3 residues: CASSLGLYNEQFF. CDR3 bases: TGTGCCAGCAGCTTAGGACTTTACAATGAGCAGTTCTTC.

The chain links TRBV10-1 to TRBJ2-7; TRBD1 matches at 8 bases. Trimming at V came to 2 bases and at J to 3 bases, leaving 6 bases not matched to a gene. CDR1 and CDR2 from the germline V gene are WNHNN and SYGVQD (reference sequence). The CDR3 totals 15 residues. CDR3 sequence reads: CASSEAGQGYYEQYF. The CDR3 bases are TGCGCCAGCAGTGAGGCTGGACAGGGCTACTACGAGCAGTACTTC.

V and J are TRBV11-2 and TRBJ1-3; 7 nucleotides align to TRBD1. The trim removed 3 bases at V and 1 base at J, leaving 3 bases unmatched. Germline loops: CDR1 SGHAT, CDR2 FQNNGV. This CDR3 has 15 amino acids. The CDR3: CASSFQGGSGNTIYF. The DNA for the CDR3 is TGTGCCAGCAGCTTCCAGGGGGGATCTGGAAACACCATATATTTT.